A single sample gave rise to the 11 T cell receptor beta chains below, sequenced in a study of cytomegalovirus exposure and HLA in healthy donors. PCR involved 60 Vbeta and 13 Jbeta primers. The data were produced by immunoSEQ multiplex PCR, yet TCRdb's version contains in-frame clones alone and is incomplete. The table includes about 160,000 clones, 55% to 80% detected once. The specimen was PBMCs. Receptors originate from a woman aged 55-69 years in good health and CMV-seropositive.

This clone has only one observation. The rearrangement joins TRBV2 to TRBJ1-2, with 7 positions matching TRBD1. The germline CDR1 and CDR2 sequences are SNHLY and FYNNEI. V was clipped by 5 bases and J by 7 bases; unmatched bases: 13. The CDR3 consists of 15 residues. The CDR3 is CASSSRTGPIGGYTF. In nucleotides, the CDR3 is TGTGCCAGCAGTTCTAGGACAGGTCCAATAGGTGGCTACACCTTC.

This clone occurred a few times. The V call is TRBV7-9, the J call TRBJ2-1, with D hard to call. The CDR3 consists of 15 residues. The germline V gene has CDR1 SEHNR and CDR2 FQNEAQ (reference sequence). The V gene lost 4 bases and the J gene lost 3 bases, with 13 bases spanning the gap. The CDR3 loop is CASSSGLLVYNEQFF. The CDR3 bases are TGTGCCAGCAGCTCAGGATTGTTGGTCTACAATGAGCAGTTCTTC.

This chain connects TRBV19 to TRBJ2-2; 16 positions agree with TRBD2. Germline CDR1 LNHDA, CDR2 SQIVND (reference sequence). Trimming took 5 bases from V and 4 from J; bases not matched to a gene: 7. CDR3 length: 18 residues. This CDR3 reads CASSPGTSGRDSTGELFF. For the CDR3, the DNA is TGTGCCAGTAGTCCCGGGACTAGCGGGAGGGATAGCACCGGGGAGCTGTTTTTT. The variable domain in full, completed from reference TRBV19 and TRBJ2-2, reads DGGITQSPKYLFRKEGQNVTLSCEQNLNHDAMYWYRQDPGQGLRLIYYSQIVNDFQKGDIAEGYSVSREKKESFPLTVTSAQKNPTAFYLCASSPGTSGRDSTGELFFGEGSRLTVL.

The table lists this clone with a few counts. The V and J genes are TRBV28 and TRBJ1-6, with TRBD1 matching 7 bases. Germline V gene lookup returns CDR1 MDHEN and CDR2 SYDVKM. The V gene end was trimmed by 2 bases and the J gene end by 10 bases; junction bases not matched to a gene: 8. There are 15 residues in the CDR3. The CDR3 sequence is CASSLQGGARSPLHF. The CDR3 DNA reads as TGTGCCAGCAGTTTACAGGGGGGAGCACGCTCACCCCTCCACTTT. The entire variable domain, with the rest obtained from reference TRBV28 and TRBJ1-6, is as follows: DVKVTQSSRYLVKRTGEKVFLECVQDMDHENMFWYRQDPGLGLRLIYFSYDVKMKEKGDIPEGYSVSREKKERFSLILESASTNQTSMYLCASSLQGGARSPLHFGNGTRLTVT.

V usage is TRBV9 and J usage is TRBJ2-1; TRBD2 agrees at 10 bases. Germline assignment: CDR1 SGDLS and CDR2 YYNGEE. The V and J ends lost 2 bases and 13 bases, in that order; junction bases with no gene match: 6. The CDR3 runs to 13 residues. The CDR3: CASSVGLAGVQFF. DNA for the CDR3: TGTGCCAGCAGCGTCGGGCTAGCGGGAGTACAGTTCTTC.

This clone appeared a few times. The sample carries other DNA sequences with the same CDR3. This chain links TRBV30 with TRBJ2-7, with D tentatively TRBD2 (5 bases). The CDR3 has 13 amino acids. Per the germline V gene, CDR1 is GTSNPN and CDR2 is SVGIG (reference sequence). Trimming stripped 3 bases from V and 4 bases from J, with 13 bases between. In DNA form, the CDR3 reads TGTGCCTGGAGCCCCGGAGGATCTTACGAGCAGTACTTC. This gives the protein CAWSPGGSYEQYF.

This chain links TRBV7-7 with TRBJ2-1, with a possible D match to TRBD2 (5 bases). The germline CDR1 and CDR2 sequences are SSHAT and FNYEAQ (reference sequence). This CDR3 contains 14 residues. V was shortened by 1 base and J by 5 bases, with 9 bases between the two germline ends. The CDR3 nucleotides are TGTGCCAGCAGCTTAGAGTTAGCGAACAATGAGCAGTTCTTC. This sequence encodes CASSLELANNEQFF. The complete variable domain, with remaining parts taken from reference TRBV7-7 and TRBJ2-1, reads GAGVSQSPRYKVTKRGQDVTLRCDPISSHATLYWYQQALGQGPEFLTYFNYEAQPDKSGLPSDRFSAERPEGSISTLTIQRTEQRDSAMYRCASSLELANNEQFFGPGTRLTVL.

The chain joins TRBV5-4 to TRBJ2-7, with no clear D. CDR1 SGHNT and CDR2 YYREEE come from the germline V gene (reference sequence). V was pared by 0 bases and J by 9 bases, with 10 bases between. The CDR3 totals 12 residues. CDR3: CASSLEPGWQYF. The CDR3 nucleotides read TGTGCCAGCAGCTTGGAACCGGGTTGGCAGTACTTC. Based on the CDR3 plus reference TRBV5-4 and TRBJ2-7, the full variable domain is ETGVTQSPTHLIKTRGQQVTLRCSSQSGHNTVSWYQQALGQGPQFIFQYYREEENGRGNFPPRFSGLQFPNYSSELNVNALELDDSALYLCASSLEPGWQYFGPGTRLTVT.

This clone was picked up a small number of times. The rearrangement uses TRBV28 and TRBJ2-6, with D perhaps matching TRBD1 (6 bases). The V end lost 8 bases, the J end lost 2 bases, and 13 bases lay between the germline ends. Per germline, CDR1 MDHEN and CDR2 SYDVKM. The CDR3 consists of 15 residues. The CDR3 DNA sequence: TGTGCCAGCGGCCCCTCAGGGGCTGGGGCCAACGTCCTGACTTTC. Amino acids: CASGPSGAGANVLTF. Full variable domain (outside the CDR3, taken from reference TRBV28 and TRBJ2-6): DVKVTQSSRYLVKRTGEKVFLECVQDMDHENMFWYRQDPGLGLRLIYFSYDVKMKEKGDIPEGYSVSREKKERFSLILESASTNQTSMYLCASGPSGAGANVLTFGAGSRLTVL.

V usage is TRBV2 and J usage is TRBJ1-1, with TRBD1 identical over 8 bases. Germline loops: CDR1 SNHLY, CDR2 FYNNEI. With V trimmed by 5 bases and J by 1 base, 3 bases remained unmatched. The length of the CDR3 is 14 residues. CDR3 sequence: CASSFDRGNTEAFF. CDR3 in DNA: TGTGCCAGCAGTTTCGACAGGGGGAACACTGAAGCTTTCTTT.

The V gene is TRBV5-4, the J gene TRBJ1-1; 9 bases match TRBD1. Germline loops: CDR1 SGHNT, CDR2 YYREEE (reference sequence). CDR3 size: 15 residues. V trimming: 6 bases; J trimming: 10 bases; junction bases outside the gene matches: 16. CDR3 residues: CASISGQGRASGAFF. The CDR3 nucleotides are TGTGCCAGCATCAGTGGACAGGGGCGCGCGTCGGGAGCTTTCTTT.